These T cell receptor beta chains were read from a single sample in a study of PD-1 blockade in classical Hodgkin lymphoma. The data were produced by immunoSEQ multiplex PCR, yet TCRdb's version contains in-frame clones alone and is incomplete. The repertoire holds about 98,000 clones, about nine tenths seen once, with roughly 3% in the top ten. Here the sequenced sample was peripheral blood mononuclear cells (PBMCs), taken at baseline. The origin of the receptors is a human donor with classical Hodgkin lymphoma. The CDR3 runs from the conserved cysteine through the conserved F or W. A D gene is named only where the DNA matches it firmly. Clone sizes are given selectively: once, few, many, or a class where the clone is expanded.

D gene	clone size	V gene	J gene	CDR3 DNA	CDR3 protein
TRBD1	NA	TRBV19	TRBJ1-2	TGTGCCAGTAGGCCCCCTTTCGACAGGGTTAACTATGGCTACACCTTC	CASRPPFDRVNYGYTF
NA	NA	TRBV7-8	TRBJ2-1	TGTGCCAGCAGCTTTAGGGGTCTCAGCACCTACAATGAGCAGTTCTTC	CASSFRGLSTYNEQFF
NA	NA	TRBV28	TRBJ1-4	TGTGCCAGCAGTTTCAGGACAGATGAAAAACTGTTTTTT	CASSFRTDEKLFF
TRBD1	NA	TRBV7-9	TRBJ2-1	TGTGCCAGCAGCAGCACAACCGGGACAGGGGGCCAGAATGAGCAGTTCTTC	CASSSTTGTGGQNEQFF
TRBD2	NA	TRBV29-1	TRBJ2-1	TGCAGCGTTGCGGGGCTAGCGGGAGTCGCCTACAATGAGCAGTTCTTC	CSVAGLAGVAYNEQFF
TRBD2	NA	TRBV9	TRBJ2-4	TGTGCCAGCAGCGCCGGGACTAGCGGGATCGGGAACATTCAGTACTTC	CASSAGTSGIGNIQYF
NA	NA	TRBV28	TRBJ1-2	TGTGCCAGCAGCTTAGGCAGGGGAGCTGGCTATGGCTACACCTTC	CASSLGRGAGYGYTF
NA	NA	TRBV19	TRBJ2-5	TGTGCCAGTAGTATGGGCCCCGGCGACGGCGAGACCCAGTACTTC	CASSMGPGDGETQYF
NA	few	TRBV4-2	TRBJ2-2	TGTGCCAGCAGCCTTGGGTCCTGGAGCACCGGGGAGCTGTTTTTT	CASSLGSWSTGELFF
NA	once	TRBV14	TRBJ1-1	TGTGCCAGCAGCTTGACCGAGAACACTGAAGCTTTCTTT	CASSLTENTEAFF
NA	NA	TRBV5-6	TRBJ1-3	TGTGCCAGCAGCTTCCGGGACCTAGGAAACACCATATATTTT	CASSFRDLGNTIYF
TRBD1	NA	TRBV19	TRBJ1-2	TGTGCCAGTAGTTCATTGGTTACGACAGGGGAAAATGGCTACACCTTC	CASSSLVTTGENGYTF
NA	few	TRBV7-9	TRBJ2-2	TGTGCCAGCAGCTTAGTCCAGGGGCGGAACACCGGGGAGCTGTTTTTT	CASSLVQGRNTGELFF
NA	NA	TRBV7-9	TRBJ1-2	TGTGCCAGCAGCTTAGTCATGCCAGGCAGCGGCTACACCTTC	CASSLVMPGSGYTF
NA	NA	TRBV5-1	TRBJ1-2	TGCGCCAGCAGCCCAGGACGAACAGCTAACTATGGCTACACCTTC	CASSPGRTANYGYTF
TRBD2	NA	TRBV27	TRBJ2-7	TGTGCCAGCAGCCCCGGGCTAGCGGGAGCCGAGCAGTACTTC	CASSPGLAGAEQYF
NA	NA	TRBV29-1	TRBJ2-1	TGCAGCGTTGTCGTCCAGGACAGGCAGTTCTTC	CSVVVQDRQFF
NA	NA	TRBV18	TRBJ1-1	TGTGCCAGCTCACCGCAACAGGTACCGAACACTGAAGCTTTCTTT	CASSPQQVPNTEAFF
NA	NA	TRBV21-1	TRBJ1-2	TGTGCCAGCAGCTTACGCCGTTCGAATGGCTACACCTTC	CASSLRRSNGYTF
NA	NA	TRBV6-5	TRBJ1-5	TGTGCCAGCAGTTACTCAAGCAATCAGCCCCAGCATTTT	CASSYSSNQPQHF
NA	once	TRBV29-1	TRBJ1-2	TGCAGCGTTGACAGAGCCCCTTCTAACTATGGCTACACCTTC	CSVDRAPSNYGYTF
NA	NA	TRBV28	TRBJ2-2	TGTGCCAGCAAGGTGGGGAGTCTTAACACCGGGGAGCTGTTTTTT	CASKVGSLNTGELFF
NA	NA	TRBV5-1	TRBJ1-4	TGCGCCAGCAGCCCCACGGAGCGGAAAGCAACTAATGAAAAACTGTTTTTT	CASSPTERKATNEKLFF
NA	NA	TRBV5-6	TRBJ2-3	TGTGCCAGCAGCTTTACAGATACGCAGTATTTT	CASSFTDTQYF
NA	NA	TRBV12-5	TRBJ1-1	TGTGCTAGTGGTCCCTCAGCCCGCGGTAACACTGAAGCTTTCTTT	CASGPSARGNTEAFF
TRBD1	NA	TRBV9	TRBJ2-2	TGTGCCAGCAGCGCCACAGGGGGCGTCACCGGGGAGCTGTTTTTT	CASSATGGVTGELFF
NA	NA	TRBV6-5	TRBJ1-4	TGTGCCAGCAGTGCGCTCGAAAAACTGTTTTTT	CASSALEKLFF
NA	NA	TRBV5-1	TRBJ2-2	TGCGCCAGCAGTGACAGCTACGACACCGGGGAGCTGTTTTTT	CASSDSYDTGELFF
TRBD2	NA	TRBV5-1	TRBJ2-1	TGCGCCAGCAGCTTGAATCTAGCGGGAGCCTACAATGAGCAGTTCTTC	CASSLNLAGAYNEQFF
NA	NA	TRBV13	TRBJ1-2	TGTGCCAGCAGCTTCACGGGGACCGGGTCCGGCTACACCTTC	CASSFTGTGSGYTF
TRBD1	NA	TRBV28	TRBJ2-7	TGTGCCAGTTGGGGGTTCCAGGGGGCAGCCTACGAGCAGTACTTC	CASWGFQGAAYEQYF
TRBD1	NA	TRBV5-1	TRBJ2-7	TGCGCCAGCAGCTTGGGACAGGGATCGGTCTACGAGCAGTACTTC	CASSLGQGSVYEQYF
NA	NA	TRBV7-2	TRBJ2-1	TGTGCCAGCAGCTTAGCGGGGGGACAGTTCCAGTATGAGCAGTTCTTC	CASSLAGGQFQYEQFF
NA	NA	TRBV10-3	TRBJ1-1	TGTGCCATCAGTGCGGGAGAGCCGGGCACTGAAGCTTTCTTT	CAISAGEPGTEAFF
TRBD2	NA	TRBV6-5	TRBJ2-3	TGTGCCAGTTCTCTAGCGGGACCCGATACGCAGTATTTT	CASSLAGPDTQYF
NA	NA	TRBV28	TRBJ1-5	TGTGCCAGCAGTCTACTTCCAAGCAATCAGCCCCAGCATTTT	CASSLLPSNQPQHF
NA	NA	TRBV28	TRBJ2-7	TGTGCCAGCAGTGCCCGGAGCCTTACTGAAAGCGGGTACTACGAGCAGTACTTC	CASSARSLTESGYYEQYF
NA	NA	TRBV28	TRBJ2-5	TGTGCCAGCAGCTACAGGGACTCCCAGTACTTC	CASSYRDSQYF
NA	NA	TRBV6-5	TRBJ1-2	TGTGCCAGCAGTTTTGGGCTCGGCTACACCTTC	CASSFGLGYTF
NA	NA	TRBV5-1	TRBJ1-2	TGCGCCAGCAGCTTGGCCCTGGGTGACTATGGCTACACCTTC	CASSLALGDYGYTF
NA	NA	TRBV10-1	TRBJ2-3	TGCGCCAGCAGTGAGAAGGCTAACACAGATACGCAGTATTTT	CASSEKANTDTQYF
TRBD2	NA	TRBV6-5	TRBJ2-5	TGTGCCAGCAGATACTTTAGCGGGGAAGAGACCCAGTACTTC	CASRYFSGEETQYF
TRBD2	NA	TRBV19	TRBJ2-3	TGTGCCAGTAGTATTGGTGGGAGGGCGAGTGTAGATACGCAGTATTTT	CASSIGGRASVDTQYF
NA	NA	TRBV7-8	TRBJ2-7	TGTGCCAGCAGCTTATTTGCGGGACTTAAATACGAGCAGTACTTC	CASSLFAGLKYEQYF
TRBD2	NA	TRBV9	TRBJ2-1	TGTGCCAGCAGCGAGGGAGGGAGACCTGACAATGAGCAGTTCTTC	CASSEGGRPDNEQFF
TRBD2	NA	TRBV5-4	TRBJ2-7	TGTGCCAGCAGCGCTAGCGGGAGGGCAGGCTACGAGCAGTACTTC	CASSASGRAGYEQYF
NA	NA	TRBV10-1	TRBJ2-1	TGCGCCAGAGAAACGAATCTTCCCTACAATGAGCAGTTCTTC	CARETNLPYNEQFF
NA	NA	TRBV5-1	TRBJ1-2	TGCGCCAGCAGCTTGGCCACCAGCCCTGATAGCTACACCTTC	CASSLATSPDSYTF
TRBD1	NA	TRBV10-3	TRBJ1-4	TGTGCCATCAATCCAGGGGGCCTTAATGAAAAACTGTTTTTT	CAINPGGLNEKLFF
TRBD1	NA	TRBV2	TRBJ1-1	TGTGCCAGCCGGGACAGGGGGAACACTGAAGCTTTCTTT	CASRDRGNTEAFF
NA	NA	TRBV7-6	TRBJ1-2	TGTGCCAGCAGCTTAGAAGCCGGGACGCTCTATGGCTACACCTTC	CASSLEAGTLYGYTF